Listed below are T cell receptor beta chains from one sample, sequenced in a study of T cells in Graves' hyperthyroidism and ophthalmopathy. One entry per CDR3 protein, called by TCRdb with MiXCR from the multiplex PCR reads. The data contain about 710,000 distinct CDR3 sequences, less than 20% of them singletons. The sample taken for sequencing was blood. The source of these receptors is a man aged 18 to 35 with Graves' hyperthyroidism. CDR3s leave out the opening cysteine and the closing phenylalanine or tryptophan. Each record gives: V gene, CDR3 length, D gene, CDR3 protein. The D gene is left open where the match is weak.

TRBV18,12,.,ASSPPQGWYGYT
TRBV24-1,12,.,ATSEEGRRGELF
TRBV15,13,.,ATSRGSGRMNEQL
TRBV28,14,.,ASSLTGSNMNTEAF
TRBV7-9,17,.,ASSPRQWRTDFSTDTQY
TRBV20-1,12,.,SASSVSSTYEQY
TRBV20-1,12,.,SARPAGIPDTQY
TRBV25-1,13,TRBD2,ASTRLAGDTDTQY
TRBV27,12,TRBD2,ASSLGTRGDEQF
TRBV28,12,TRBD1,ASSSGQGTETQY
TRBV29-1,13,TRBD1,SVVAGGTVGEKLF
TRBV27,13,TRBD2,ASSSREGVYNEQF
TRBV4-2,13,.,ASSQDLWGNTEAF
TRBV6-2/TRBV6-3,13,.,ASSREEFFNQPQH
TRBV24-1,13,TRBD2,ATSSTGGNTDTQY
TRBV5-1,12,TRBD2,ASSLALAGPEQY
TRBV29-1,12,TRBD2,SVELAGGQETQY
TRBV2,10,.,ASSLIGTEAF
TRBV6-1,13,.,ASSSHRDGFYEQY
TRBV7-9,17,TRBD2,ASSLWEWREGAITDTQY
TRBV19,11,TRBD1,ASHGQGLDTQY
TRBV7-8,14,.,ASTPSNGEGDYEQY
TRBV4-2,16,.,ASSQDLGRGVLSYEQY
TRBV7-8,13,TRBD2,ASSSGAAGAYEQY
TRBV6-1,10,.,ASSFRNYEQY
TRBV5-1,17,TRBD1,ASSLGRDRGRSGANVLT
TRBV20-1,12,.,SATGTPSSYEQY
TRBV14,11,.,ASSRGFTDTQY
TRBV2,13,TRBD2,ASSAAGGPIHEQY
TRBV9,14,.,ASSPGGGGSNQPQH
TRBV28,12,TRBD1,ASRTTTGFYEQY
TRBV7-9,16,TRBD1,ASSLAGTGESNTGELF
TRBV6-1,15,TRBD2,ASSEVGLAESTDTQY
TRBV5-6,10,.,ASMRGTDTQY
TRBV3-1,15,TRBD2,ASSMGLAALYQETQY
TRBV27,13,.,ASSLSRGVGNIQY
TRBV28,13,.,ASTPTDLAKNIQY
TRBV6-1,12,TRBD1,ASSLETGDYGYT
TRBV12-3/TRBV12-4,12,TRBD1,ASSPPRDSGELF
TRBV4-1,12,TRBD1,ASSQGQGGDTQY
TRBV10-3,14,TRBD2,AISGLAGGTTDTQY
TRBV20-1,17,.,SARDFPGSPSGNTGELF
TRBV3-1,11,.,ASSLQGGDGYT
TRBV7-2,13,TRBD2,ASRGLASSYNEQF
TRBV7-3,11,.,ASSPRSRNTIY
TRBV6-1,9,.,ASMGGETQY
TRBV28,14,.,ASSLPRGASNQPQH
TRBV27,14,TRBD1,ASSPGIGTGKETQY
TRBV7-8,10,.,ASRTGVNEQF
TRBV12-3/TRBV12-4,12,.,ASSLPGVSQTQY